Presented here are 5 T cell receptor beta chains from one specimen sequenced in a study of T-cell reconstitution after alpha-beta-depleted transplantation in children. Unique molecular identifiers were built into the TCRbeta library. TCRdb reprocessed the PCR reads via MiXCR and lists one record per CDR3 protein. The data show about 980,000 distinct CDR3 sequences, about 29% seen once. The material was PBMCs, mostly from graft donor cells, obtained 360 days after TCRalphabeta/CD19-depleted stem cell transplant. These receptors originate from a boy under two years old who had a stem cell transplant for SCID, so the T cells may come from the graft donor.

This chain uses TRBV5-1 with TRBJ2-1; 7 nucleotides agree with TRBD2. The V gene end was trimmed by 0 bases and the J gene end by 3 bases; junction bases not matched to a gene: 9. CDR1 and CDR2 (germline): SGHRS, YFSETQ. The CDR3 runs to 17 residues. The CDR3 nucleotides are TGCGCCAGCAGCTTGGTGCTTGGGGAGGGAAACTACAATGAGCAGTTCTTC. This sequence encodes CASSLVLGEGNYNEQFF.

V is TRBV12-3 or TRBV12-4 and J is TRBJ2-7; D is undetermined. CDR3 size: 14 residues. The V and J ends lost 5 bases and 7 bases respectively, with 18 bases between them. The CDR3 spells CASSPQPALREQYF. Written as DNA, the CDR3 is TGTGCCAGCAGTCCGCAACCGGCCCTTAGGGAGCAGTACTTC.

This clonotype was observed a handful of times. The chain is built from TRBV7-2 and TRBJ2-7; TRBD1 matches 10 bases. Trimming cost V 5 bases and J 4 bases; bases outside gene matches: 5. CDR1 and CDR2 from the germline V gene are SGHTA and FQGNSA. The CDR3 extends over 14 amino acids. CDR3 nucleotides: TGTGCCAGCAGCATCAGACAGGGGGCGTACGAGCAGTACTTC. This translates into CASSIRQGAYEQYF.

The chain carries TRBV4-2 and TRBJ2-1; D possibly corresponds to TRBD2 (5 bases). With 6 bases removed from V and 2 bases from J, the gap between germline ends came to 14 bases. This CDR3 is 15 amino acids long. CDR1 is LGHNA, CDR2 YNFKEQ, per germline. The DNA for the CDR3 is TGTGCCAGCAGGAAGCAGACCGGGACCTACAATGAGCAGTTCTTC. Translated, it gives CASRKQTGTYNEQFF.

The table lists this clonotype with a few counts. The V and J genes are TRBV20-1 and TRBJ2-7, with D perhaps assigned TRBD1 or TRBD2 (6 bases each). Germline V gene sequence: CDR1 DFQATT, CDR2 SNEGSKA (reference sequence). V lost 6 bases, J lost 7 bases, and 25 bases lay in between. The CDR3 consists of 15 residues. CDR3 in amino acids: CSASHPGTQGGEQYF. CDR3 coding DNA: TGCAGTGCAAGCCATCCCGGGACACAAGGGGGGGAGCAGTACTTC.